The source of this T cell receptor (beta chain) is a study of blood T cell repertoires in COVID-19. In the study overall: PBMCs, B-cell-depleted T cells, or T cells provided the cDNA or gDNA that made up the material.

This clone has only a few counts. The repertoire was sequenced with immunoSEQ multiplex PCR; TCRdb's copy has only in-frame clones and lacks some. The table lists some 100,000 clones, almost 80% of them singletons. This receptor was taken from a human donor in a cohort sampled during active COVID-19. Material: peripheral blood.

CDR3 sequence reads: CASSYHQGAAEAFF. For the CDR3, the DNA is TGTGCCAGCAGTTACCATCAAGGAGCCGCTGAAGCTTTCTTT. This rearrangement joins TRBV6-5 to TRBJ1-1; D not resolved. The CDR3 totals 14 residues. The germline gives CDR1 MNHEY, CDR2 SVGAGI. V was trimmed by 2 bases and J by 6 bases, leaving 13 bases between them.